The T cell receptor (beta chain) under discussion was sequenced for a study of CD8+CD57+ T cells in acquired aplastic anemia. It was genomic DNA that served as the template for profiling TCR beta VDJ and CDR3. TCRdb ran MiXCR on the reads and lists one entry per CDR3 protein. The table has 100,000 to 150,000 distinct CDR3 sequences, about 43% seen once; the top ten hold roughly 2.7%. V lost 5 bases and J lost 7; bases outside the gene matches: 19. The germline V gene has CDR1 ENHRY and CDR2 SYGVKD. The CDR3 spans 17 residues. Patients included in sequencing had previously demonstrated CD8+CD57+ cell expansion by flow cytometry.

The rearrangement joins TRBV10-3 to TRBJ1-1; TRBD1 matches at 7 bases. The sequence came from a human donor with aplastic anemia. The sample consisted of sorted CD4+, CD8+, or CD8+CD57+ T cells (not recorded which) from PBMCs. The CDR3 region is CAISPGPRDRRTGEAFF. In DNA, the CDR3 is TGTGCCATCAGTCCTGGACCCAGGGACAGACGAACAGGTGAAGCTTTCTTT.